This T cell receptor (beta chain) stems from a study of T cells in Graves' hyperthyroidism and ophthalmopathy. Study results and caveats: Blood also contained most expanded thyroid clonotypes above 0.001.

The CDR3 loop spans 13 amino acids. The V end lost 6 bases, the J end lost 4 bases, and 12 bases lay between the germline ends. In this sample, this clonotype turned up many times. The antigen is undetermined. TCR beta CDR3 region amplification was performed from RNA transcripts. First-round RT-PCR with HTBI primers amplified the TCR CDR3 region. A single record per CDR3 protein comes from TCRdb applying MiXCR to the multiplex PCR reads. The data hold 500,000 or so distinct CDR3 sequences, with roughly 17% observed a single time. The J gene is TRBJ1-2, the V gene TRBV12-3 or TRBV12-4; TRBD1 is a possible D gene (6 bases). This TCR came from a young woman with Graves' ophthalmopathy. Material for sequencing was blood. CDR3 protein: CASRSGQIYGYTF. The CDR3 DNA reads as TGTGCCAGCAGATCCGGACAGATCTATGGCTACACCTTC.